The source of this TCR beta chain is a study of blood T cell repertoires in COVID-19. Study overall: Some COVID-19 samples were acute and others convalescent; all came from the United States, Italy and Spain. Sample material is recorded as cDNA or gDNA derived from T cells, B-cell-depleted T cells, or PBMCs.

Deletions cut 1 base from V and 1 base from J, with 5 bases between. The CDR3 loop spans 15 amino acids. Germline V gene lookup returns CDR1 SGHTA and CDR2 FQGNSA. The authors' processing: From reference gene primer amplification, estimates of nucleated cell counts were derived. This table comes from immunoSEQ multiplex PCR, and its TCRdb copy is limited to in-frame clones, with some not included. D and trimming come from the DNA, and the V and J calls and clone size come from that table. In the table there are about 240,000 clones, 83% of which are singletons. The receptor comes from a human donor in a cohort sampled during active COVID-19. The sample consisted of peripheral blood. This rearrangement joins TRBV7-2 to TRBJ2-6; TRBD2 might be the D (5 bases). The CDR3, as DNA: TGTGCCAGCAGCTTAGGCGGGTCTGGGGCCAACGTCCTGACTTTC. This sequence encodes CASSLGGSGANVLTF.